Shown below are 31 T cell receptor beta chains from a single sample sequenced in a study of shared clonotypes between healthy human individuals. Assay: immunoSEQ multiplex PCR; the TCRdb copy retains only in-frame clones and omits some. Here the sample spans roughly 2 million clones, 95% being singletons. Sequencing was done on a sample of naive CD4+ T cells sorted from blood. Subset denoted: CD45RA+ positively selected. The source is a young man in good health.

The CDR3 DNA is TGTGCCAGCAATACAGGGCCCTCTGGAAACACCATATATTTT. It codes for CASNTGPSGNTIYF. V gene TRBV28 combines with J gene TRBJ1-3; weak D call: TRBD1 (6 bases). CDR3 length: 14 amino acids. V was cut by 7 bases and J by 0 bases, with 10 bases left in between. Germline CDR1 and CDR2: MDHEN and SYDVKM.

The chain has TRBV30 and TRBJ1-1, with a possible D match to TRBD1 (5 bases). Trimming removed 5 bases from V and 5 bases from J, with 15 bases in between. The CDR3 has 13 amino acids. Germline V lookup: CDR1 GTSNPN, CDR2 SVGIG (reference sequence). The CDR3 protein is CAWGRGGGTEAFF. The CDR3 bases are TGTGCCTGGGGAAGGGGTGGAGGTACTGAAGCTTTCTTT.

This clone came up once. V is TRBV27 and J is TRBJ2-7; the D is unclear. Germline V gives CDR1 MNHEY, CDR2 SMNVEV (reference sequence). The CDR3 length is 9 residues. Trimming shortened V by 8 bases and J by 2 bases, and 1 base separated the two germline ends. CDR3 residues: CASPYEQYF. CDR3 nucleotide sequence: TGTGCCAGCCCCTACGAGCAGTACTTC.

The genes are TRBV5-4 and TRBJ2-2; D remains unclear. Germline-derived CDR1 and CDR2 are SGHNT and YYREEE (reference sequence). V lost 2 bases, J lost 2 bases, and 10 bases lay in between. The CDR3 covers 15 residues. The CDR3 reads CASSFRAVNTGELFF. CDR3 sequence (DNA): TGTGCCAGCAGCTTTAGGGCGGTTAACACCGGGGAGCTGTTTTTT.

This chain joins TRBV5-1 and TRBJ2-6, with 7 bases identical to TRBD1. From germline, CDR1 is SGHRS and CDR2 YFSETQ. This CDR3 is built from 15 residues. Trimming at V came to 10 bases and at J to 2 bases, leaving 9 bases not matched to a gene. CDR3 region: CAHGEGGTGANVLTF. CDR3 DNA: TGCGCCCATGGAGAAGGGGGCACTGGGGCCAACGTCCTGACTTTC.

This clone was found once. In DNA, the CDR3 is TGTGCCAGTAGTATAGGGACAGCTACTAGCAATCAGCCCCAGCATTTT. Residues: CASSIGTATSNQPQHF. The chain combines TRBV19 with TRBJ1-5; tentative D call: TRBD1 (6 bases). The germline V gene encodes CDR1 LNHDA and CDR2 SQIVND (reference sequence). The CDR3 has 16 residues. V was clipped by 1 base and J by 0 bases, with 10 bases between them.

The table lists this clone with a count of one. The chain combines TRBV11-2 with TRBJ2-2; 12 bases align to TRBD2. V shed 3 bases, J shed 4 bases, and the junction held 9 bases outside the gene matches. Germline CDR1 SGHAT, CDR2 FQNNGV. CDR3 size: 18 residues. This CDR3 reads CASSLELAGGWSTGELFF. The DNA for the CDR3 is TGTGCCAGCAGCTTGGAACTAGCGGGAGGTTGGAGCACCGGGGAGCTGTTTTTT.

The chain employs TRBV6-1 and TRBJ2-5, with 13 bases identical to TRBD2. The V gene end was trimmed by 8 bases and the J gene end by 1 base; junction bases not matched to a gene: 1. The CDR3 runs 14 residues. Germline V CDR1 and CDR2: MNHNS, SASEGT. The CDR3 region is CASRLAGGQETQYF. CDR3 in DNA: TGTGCCAGCCGACTAGCGGGAGGCCAAGAGACCCAGTACTTC.

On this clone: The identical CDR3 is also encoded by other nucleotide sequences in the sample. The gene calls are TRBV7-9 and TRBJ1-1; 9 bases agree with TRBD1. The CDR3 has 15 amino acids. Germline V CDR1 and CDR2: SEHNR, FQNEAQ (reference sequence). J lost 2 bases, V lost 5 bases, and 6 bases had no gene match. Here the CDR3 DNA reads TGTGCCAGCAGCCTGCGACAGGGGGGTAACACTGAAGCTTTCTTT. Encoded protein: CASSLRQGGNTEAFF.

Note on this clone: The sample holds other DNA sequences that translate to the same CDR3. CDR3: CAWSEGGRGGYTF. The CDR3 DNA reads TGTGCCTGGAGTGAGGGGGGCCGGGGAGGCTACACCTTC. The rearrangement joins TRBV30 to TRBJ1-2, with TRBD1 as a possible D gene (6 bases). The V end was cut by 1 base, the J end by 8 bases, with 14 bases between. The CDR3 spans 13 residues. Germline-derived CDR1 and CDR2 are GTSNPN and SVGIG (reference sequence).

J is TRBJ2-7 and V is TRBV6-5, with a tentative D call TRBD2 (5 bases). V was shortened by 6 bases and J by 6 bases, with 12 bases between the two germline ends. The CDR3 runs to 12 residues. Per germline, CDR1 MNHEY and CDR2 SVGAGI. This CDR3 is CASRSPGGEQYF. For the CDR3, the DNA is TGTGCCAGCAGATCGCCCGGAGGCGAGCAGTACTTC.

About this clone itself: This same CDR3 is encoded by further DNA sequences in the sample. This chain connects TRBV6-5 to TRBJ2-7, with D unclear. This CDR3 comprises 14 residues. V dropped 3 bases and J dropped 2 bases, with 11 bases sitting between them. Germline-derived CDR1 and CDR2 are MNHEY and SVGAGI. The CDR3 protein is CASSYNRGPYEQYF. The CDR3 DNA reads TGTGCCAGCAGTTATAACAGAGGCCCCTACGAGCAGTACTTC.

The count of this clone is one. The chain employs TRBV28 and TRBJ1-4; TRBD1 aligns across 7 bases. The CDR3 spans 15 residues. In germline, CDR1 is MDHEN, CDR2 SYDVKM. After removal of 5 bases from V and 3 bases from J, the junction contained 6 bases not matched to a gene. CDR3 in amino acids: CASSGWTGANEKLFF. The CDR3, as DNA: TGTGCCAGCAGTGGGTGGACAGGAGCTAATGAAAAACTGTTTTTT.

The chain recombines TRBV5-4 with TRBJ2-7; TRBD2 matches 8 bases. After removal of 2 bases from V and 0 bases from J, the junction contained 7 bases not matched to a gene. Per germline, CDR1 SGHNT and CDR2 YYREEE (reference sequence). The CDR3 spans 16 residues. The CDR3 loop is CASSFEIGTSSYEQYF. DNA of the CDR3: TGTGCCAGCAGCTTTGAAATCGGGACTAGCTCCTACGAGCAGTACTTC.

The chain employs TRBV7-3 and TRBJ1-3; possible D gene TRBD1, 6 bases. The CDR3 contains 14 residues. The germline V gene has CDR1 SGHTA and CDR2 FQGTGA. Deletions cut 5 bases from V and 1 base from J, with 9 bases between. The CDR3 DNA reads TGTGCCAGCAGCCCGGACAGTTCTGGAAACACCATATATTTT. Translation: CASSPDSSGNTIYF.

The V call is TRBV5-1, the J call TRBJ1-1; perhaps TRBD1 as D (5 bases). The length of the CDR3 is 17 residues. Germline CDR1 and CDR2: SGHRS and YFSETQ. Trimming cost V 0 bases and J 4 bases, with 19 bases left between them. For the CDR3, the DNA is TGCGCCAGCAGCTTGGGTTCTGGATGGGGGTCCGGCACTGAAGCTTTCTTT. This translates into CASSLGSGWGSGTEAFF.

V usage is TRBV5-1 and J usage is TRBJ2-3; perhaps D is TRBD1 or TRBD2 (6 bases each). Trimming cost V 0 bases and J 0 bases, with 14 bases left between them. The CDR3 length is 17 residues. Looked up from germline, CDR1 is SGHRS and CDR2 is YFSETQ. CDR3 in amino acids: CASSLAGGGLSTDTQYF. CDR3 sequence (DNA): TGCGCCAGCAGCTTGGCCGGTGGGGGGCTAAGCACAGATACGCAGTATTTT.

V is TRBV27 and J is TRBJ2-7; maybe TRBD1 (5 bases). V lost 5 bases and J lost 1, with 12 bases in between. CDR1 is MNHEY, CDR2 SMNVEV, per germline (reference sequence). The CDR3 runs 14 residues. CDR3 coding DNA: TGTGCCAGCAGTCTAGTACAGGCATCCTACGAGCAGTACTTC. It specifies CASSLVQASYEQYF.

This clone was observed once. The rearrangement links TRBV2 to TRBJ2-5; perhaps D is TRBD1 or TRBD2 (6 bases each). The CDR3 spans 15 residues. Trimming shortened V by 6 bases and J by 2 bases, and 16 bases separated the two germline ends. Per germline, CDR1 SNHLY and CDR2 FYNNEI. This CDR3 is CASSAGGGGQETQYF. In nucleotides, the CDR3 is TGTGCCAGCAGCGCCGGGGGCGGAGGACAAGAGACCCAGTACTTC.

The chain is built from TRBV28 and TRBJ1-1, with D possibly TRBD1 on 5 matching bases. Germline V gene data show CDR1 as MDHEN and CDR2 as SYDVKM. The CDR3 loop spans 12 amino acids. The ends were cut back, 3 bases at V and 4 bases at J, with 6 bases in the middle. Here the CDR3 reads CASSFGTTEAFF. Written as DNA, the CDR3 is TGTGCCAGCAGTTTCGGGACCACTGAAGCTTTCTTT. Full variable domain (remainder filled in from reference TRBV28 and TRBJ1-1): DVKVTQSSRYLVKRTGEKVFLECVQDMDHENMFWYRQDPGLGLRLIYFSYDVKMKEKGDIPEGYSVSREKKERFSLILESASTNQTSMYLCASSFGTTEAFFGQGTRLTVV.

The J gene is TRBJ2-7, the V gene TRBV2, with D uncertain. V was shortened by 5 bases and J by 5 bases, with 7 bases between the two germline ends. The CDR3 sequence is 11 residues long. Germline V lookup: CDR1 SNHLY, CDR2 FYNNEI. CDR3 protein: CASSQYDEQYF. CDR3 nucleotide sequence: TGTGCCAGCAGTCAATACGACGAGCAGTACTTC.

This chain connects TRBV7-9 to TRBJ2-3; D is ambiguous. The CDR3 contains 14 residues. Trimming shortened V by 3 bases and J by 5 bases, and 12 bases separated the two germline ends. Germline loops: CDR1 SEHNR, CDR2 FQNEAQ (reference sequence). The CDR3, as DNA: TGTGCCAGCAGCTTGGACGCGGTCGGAGATACGCAGTATTTT. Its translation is CASSLDAVGDTQYF.

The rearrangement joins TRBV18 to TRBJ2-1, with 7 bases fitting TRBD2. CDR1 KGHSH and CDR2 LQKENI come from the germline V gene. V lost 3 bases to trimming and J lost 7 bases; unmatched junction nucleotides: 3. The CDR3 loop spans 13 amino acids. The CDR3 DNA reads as TGTGCCAGCTCACCCCGGACTAGGAATGAGCAGTTCTTC. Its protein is CASSPRTRNEQFF.

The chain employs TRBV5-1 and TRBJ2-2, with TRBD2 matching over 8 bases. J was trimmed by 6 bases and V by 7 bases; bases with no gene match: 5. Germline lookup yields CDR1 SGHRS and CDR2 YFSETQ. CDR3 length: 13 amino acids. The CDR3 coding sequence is TGCGCCAGCGGGGTTAGCGGGGCCGGGGAGCTGTTTTTT. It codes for CASGVSGAGELFF.

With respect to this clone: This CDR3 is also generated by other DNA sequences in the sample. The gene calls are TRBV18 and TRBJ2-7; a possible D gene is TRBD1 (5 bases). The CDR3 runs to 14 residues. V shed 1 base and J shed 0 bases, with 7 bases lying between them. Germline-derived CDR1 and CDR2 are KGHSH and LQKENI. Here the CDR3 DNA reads TGTGCCAGCTCACCACAGGGGTCCTCCTACGAGCAGTACTTC. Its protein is CASSPQGSSYEQYF. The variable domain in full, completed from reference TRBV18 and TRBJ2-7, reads NAGVMQNPRHLVRRRGQEARLRCSPMKGHSHVYWYRQLPEEGLKFMVYLQKENIIDESGMPKERFSAEFPKEGPSILRIQQVVRGDSAAYFCASSPQGSSYEQYFGPGTRLTVT.

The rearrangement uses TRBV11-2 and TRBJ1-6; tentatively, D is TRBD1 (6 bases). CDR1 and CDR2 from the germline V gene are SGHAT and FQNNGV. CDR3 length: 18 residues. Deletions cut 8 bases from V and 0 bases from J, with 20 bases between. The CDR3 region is CASGIGTPRSSYNSPLHF. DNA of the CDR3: TGTGCCAGCGGAATTGGGACACCTAGGAGCTCCTATAATTCACCCCTCCACTTT.

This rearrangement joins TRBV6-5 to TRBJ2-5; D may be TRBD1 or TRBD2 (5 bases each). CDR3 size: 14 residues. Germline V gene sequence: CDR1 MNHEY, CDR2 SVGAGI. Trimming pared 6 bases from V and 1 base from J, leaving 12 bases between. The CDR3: CASSQGRLQETQYF. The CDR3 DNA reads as TGTGCCAGCAGCCAGGGACGGCTCCAAGAGACCCAGTACTTC.

CDR3 loop: CASSEQNNSPLHF. CDR3 nucleotides: TGTGCCAGCAGTGAACAGAATAATTCACCCCTCCACTTT. The V gene is TRBV6-4, the J gene TRBJ1-6; D uncertain. This CDR3 spans 13 amino acids. Germline V gene sequence: CDR1 MRHNA, CDR2 SNTAGT. V was cut by 3 bases and J by 5 bases, with 5 bases left in between.

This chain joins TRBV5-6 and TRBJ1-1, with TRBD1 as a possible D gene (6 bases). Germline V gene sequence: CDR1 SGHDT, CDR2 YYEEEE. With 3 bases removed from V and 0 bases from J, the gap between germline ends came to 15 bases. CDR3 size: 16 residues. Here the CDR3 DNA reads TGTGCCAGCAGCTACGGGACACTACTCATGAACACTGAAGCTTTCTTT. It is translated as CASSYGTLLMNTEAFF.

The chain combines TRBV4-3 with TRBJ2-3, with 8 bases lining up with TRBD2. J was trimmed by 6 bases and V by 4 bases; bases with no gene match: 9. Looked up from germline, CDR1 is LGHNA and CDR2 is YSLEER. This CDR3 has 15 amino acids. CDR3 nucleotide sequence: TGCGCCAGCAGCCCGGGAGGACTAGCAGCGGATACGCAGTATTTT. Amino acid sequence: CASSPGGLAADTQYF.

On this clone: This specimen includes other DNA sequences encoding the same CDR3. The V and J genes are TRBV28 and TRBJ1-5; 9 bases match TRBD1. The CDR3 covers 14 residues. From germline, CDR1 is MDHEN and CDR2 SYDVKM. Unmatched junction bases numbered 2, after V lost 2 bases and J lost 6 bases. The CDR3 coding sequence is TGTGCCAGCAGTTTACGGGACAGGGTTCAGCCCCAGCATTTT. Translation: CASSLRDRVQPQHF.